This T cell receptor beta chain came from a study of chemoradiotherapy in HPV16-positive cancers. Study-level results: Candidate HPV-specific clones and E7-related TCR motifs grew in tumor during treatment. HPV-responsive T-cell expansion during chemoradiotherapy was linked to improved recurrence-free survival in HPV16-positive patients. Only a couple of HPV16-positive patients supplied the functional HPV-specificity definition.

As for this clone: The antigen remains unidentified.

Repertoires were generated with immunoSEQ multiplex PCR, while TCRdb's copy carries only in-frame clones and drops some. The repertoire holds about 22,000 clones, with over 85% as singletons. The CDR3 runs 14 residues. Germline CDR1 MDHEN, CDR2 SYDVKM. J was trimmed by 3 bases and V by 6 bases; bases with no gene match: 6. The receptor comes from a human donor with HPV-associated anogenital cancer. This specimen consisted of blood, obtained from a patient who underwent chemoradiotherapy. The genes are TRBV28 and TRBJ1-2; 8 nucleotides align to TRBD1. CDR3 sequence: CASSLDRVDYGYTF. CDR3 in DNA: TGTGCCAGCAGCCTGGACAGGGTTGACTATGGCTACACCTTC.